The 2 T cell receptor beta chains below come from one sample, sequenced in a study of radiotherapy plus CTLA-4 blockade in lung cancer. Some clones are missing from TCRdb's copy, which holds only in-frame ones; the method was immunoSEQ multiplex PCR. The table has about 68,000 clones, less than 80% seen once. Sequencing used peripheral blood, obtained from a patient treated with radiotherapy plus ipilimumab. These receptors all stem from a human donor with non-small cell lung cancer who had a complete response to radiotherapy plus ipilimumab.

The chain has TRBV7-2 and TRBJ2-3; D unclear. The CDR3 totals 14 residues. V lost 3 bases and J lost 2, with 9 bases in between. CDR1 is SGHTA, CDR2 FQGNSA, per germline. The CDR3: CASSFEQSTDTQYF. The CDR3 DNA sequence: TGTGCCAGCAGCTTTGAACAGTCCACAGATACGCAGTATTTT. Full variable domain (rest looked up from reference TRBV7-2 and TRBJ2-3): GAGVSQSPSNKVTEKGKDVELRCDPISGHTALYWYRQSLGQGLEFLIYFQGNSAPDKSGLPSDRFSAERTGGSVSTLTIQRTQQEDSAVYLCASSFEQSTDTQYFGPGTRLTVL.

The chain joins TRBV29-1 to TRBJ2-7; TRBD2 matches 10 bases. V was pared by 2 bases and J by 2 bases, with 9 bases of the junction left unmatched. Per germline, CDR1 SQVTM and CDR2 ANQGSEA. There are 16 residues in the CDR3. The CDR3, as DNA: TGCAGCGTTGAAATGCTAGCGGGGGACCTCACCTACGAGCAGTACTTC. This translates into CSVEMLAGDLTYEQYF.